The 29 T cell receptor beta chains given below trace back to one sample, sequenced in a study of T-cell reconstitution after alpha-beta-depleted transplantation in children. The TCRbeta library incorporated unique molecular identifiers. One entry per CDR3 protein results from TCRdb running MiXCR on the PCR reads. The profile shows 440,000 or so distinct CDR3 sequences, around two fifths of them singletons. Material: PBMCs, obtained before TCRalphabeta/CD19-depleted stem cell transplant. These receptor sequences come from a girl aged 2 to 10 with aplastic anemia, due to receive a stem cell transplant.

This clonotype was detected many times. The J gene is TRBJ1-3, the V gene TRBV20-1; no clear D gene. V lost 6 bases, J lost 0 bases, and 12 bases lay in between. In germline, CDR1 is DFQATT, CDR2 SNEGSKA (reference sequence). The CDR3 totals 14 residues. CDR3 DNA sequence: TGCAGTGCGATAACCGAACCCTCTGGAAACACCATATATTTT. Its translation is CSAITEPSGNTIYF.

This chain connects TRBV7-6 to TRBJ1-1, with a possible D match to TRBD1 (6 bases). Germline lookup yields CDR1 SGHVS and CDR2 FNYEAQ. There are 13 residues in the CDR3. Trimming took off 6 bases at V and 5 bases at J, with 13 bases between the two ends. The DNA of the CDR3 is TGTGCCAGCAGTCCACAGGGTGTGACTGAAGCTTTCTTT. It yields the protein CASSPQGVTEAFF.

In this sample, this clonotype turned up a few times. The chain uses TRBV4-3 and TRBJ2-1, with TRBD2 identical over 8 bases. The J segment lost 3 bases and the V segment lost 4 bases, leaving 11 bases of the junction unmatched. Germline CDR1 LGHNA, CDR2 YSLEER. The length of the CDR3 is 17 residues. In nucleotides, the CDR3 is TGCGCCAGCAGCCGGGCCGTGACTAGCGATAGCTACAATGAGCAGTTCTTC. This codes for CASSRAVTSDSYNEQFF.

There are a few counts of this clonotype. The V call is TRBV4-3, the J call TRBJ2-7; weak D call: TRBD2 (5 bases). Germline V gene data show CDR1 as LGHNA and CDR2 as YSLEER. The CDR3 runs 15 residues. V was clipped by 0 bases and J by 5 bases, with 14 bases between them. In nucleotides, the CDR3 is TGCGCCAGCAGCCAAGATCCCCGGGGTCCTCACGAGCAGTACTTC. Amino acids: CASSQDPRGPHEQYF.

This clonotype is a singleton in its sample. The rearrangement uses TRBV20-1 and TRBJ2-5; possibly TRBD2 for D (7 bases). V lost 2 bases and J lost 7, with 26 bases in between. The CDR3 is made up of 17 amino acids. The germline gives CDR1 DFQATT, CDR2 SNEGSKA (reference sequence). This CDR3 reads CSARRADGGGPSGTQYF. The DNA of the CDR3 is TGCAGTGCTAGAAGGGCGGACGGCGGGGGCCCCTCAGGGACCCAGTACTTC.

The V gene is TRBV7-8, the J gene TRBJ2-1, with 12 bases fitting TRBD2. The CDR3 has 17 residues. The junction had 9 bases not matched to a gene; V was cut back by 5 bases and J by 4 bases. Germline loops: CDR1 SGHVS, CDR2 FQNEAQ. The DNA for the CDR3 is TGTGCCAGCAGCCCTGAGACTAGCGGGAGAGGTTACAATGAGCAGTTCTTC. Translation gives CASSPETSGRGYNEQFF.

About this clonotype itself: A much larger clone sits a single nucleotide away, making a read error possible. The CDR3, as DNA: TGTGCCAGCAGTTTGTGGTCGACCCGATCTAATGAAAAACTGCTTTTT. It yields the protein CASSLWSTRSNEKLLF. The chain employs TRBV28 and TRBJ1-4; unclear D gene. CDR3 length: 16 residues. Germline lookup yields CDR1 MDHEN and CDR2 SYDVKM.

This clonotype came up once. V is TRBV7-8 and J is TRBJ2-7; 9 nucleotides line up with TRBD1. Germline CDR1 reads SGHVS; CDR2 reads FQNEAQ. V shed 11 bases and J 3 bases; nucleotides not matched to a gene: 5. This CDR3 is built from 12 residues. CDR3 DNA: TGTGCCTCGGGACAGGGTATCTACGAGCAGTACTTC. Its translation is CASGQGIYEQYF. The full variable domain, rest sourced from reference TRBV7-8 and TRBJ2-7, is GAGVSQSPRYKVAKRGQDVALRCDPISGHVSLFWYQQALGQGPEFLTYFQNEAQLDKSGLPSDRFFAERPEGSVSTLKIQRTQQEDSAVYLCASGQGIYEQYFGPGTRLTVT.

About this clonotype: Given a much more abundant clone one base away, this may be a read error. J is TRBJ1-2 and V is TRBV29-1; tentatively, D is TRBD1 (5 bases). Germline CDR1 SQVTM, CDR2 ANQGSEA. The ends were cut back, 0 bases at V and 12 bases at J, with 20 bases in the middle. This CDR3 region has 14 residues. DNA of the CDR3: TGCAGCGTTGAAGAAAGGGCAGGGAGTATAGGCGACACCTTC. It is translated as CSVEERAGSIGDTF.

The V and J genes are TRBV12-3 or TRBV12-4 and TRBJ2-7; 9 bases agree with TRBD1. The ends lost 1 base at V and 2 bases at J; junction bases unmatched: 3. This CDR3 spans 15 amino acids. In DNA, the CDR3 is TGTGCCAGCAGTTTAGAGACAGGGGGAGCCTACGAGCAGTACTTC. Residues: CASSLETGGAYEQYF.

The CDR3 loop is CASSRPGGKETQYF. The CDR3 bases are TGTGCCAGCAGCCGCCCAGGGGGTAAAGAGACCCAGTACTTC. This chain links TRBV13 with TRBJ2-5; TRBD1 aligns across 7 bases. The CDR3 consists of 14 residues. Germline CDR1 and CDR2: PRHDT and FYEKMQ (reference sequence). Trimming cost V 5 bases and J 3 bases; bases outside gene matches: 6. The entire variable domain, with the rest obtained from reference TRBV13 and TRBJ2-5, is as follows: AAGVIQSPRHLIKEKRETATLKCYPIPRHDTVYWYQQGPGQDPQFLISFYEKMQSDKGSIPDRFSAQQFSDYHSELNMSSLELGDSALYFCASSRPGGKETQYFGPGTRLLVL.

With regard to this clonotype: This sequence may be a read error, since a much larger clone differs from it by one base. The chain carries TRBV10-3 and TRBJ1-1; 7 nucleotides match TRBD1. Per germline, CDR1 ENHRY and CDR2 SYGVKD. Losses at the gene ends were 10 bases for V and 1 base for J; bases not matched to a gene: 6. The CDR3 contains 13 residues. The CDR3 nucleotides are TGTGCCACCGGAGACAGGGCGAACACTGAAGCTTTCTTT. It codes for CATGDRANTEAFF.

This clonotype was seen a handful of times. This rearrangement joins TRBV20-1 to TRBJ2-7; D remains unclear. Germline values: CDR1 DFQATT, CDR2 SNEGSKA (reference sequence). Trimming cost V 5 bases and J 4 bases, with 6 bases left between them. This CDR3 spans 10 amino acids. The CDR3 DNA reads as TGCAGTGCTGTAAAATACGAGCAGTACTTC. It encodes CSAVKYEQYF.

The chain uses TRBV10-3 and TRBJ2-3; D is perhaps TRBD1 (6 bases). V lost 4 bases, J lost 8 bases, and 16 bases lay in between. CDR1 and CDR2 (germline): ENHRY, SYGVKD. The CDR3 sequence is 14 residues long. The CDR3 nucleotides read TGTGCCATCAGTGGGGACACGGGGAAAGGTACGCAGTATTTT. The encoded protein is CAISGDTGKGTQYF.

This clonotype was picked up many times. J is TRBJ2-7 and V is TRBV6-2 or TRBV6-3, with 11 bases lining up with TRBD2. Germline V CDR1 and CDR2: MNHEY, SVGEGT. CDR3 length: 15 amino acids. V was pared by 6 bases and J by 3 bases, with 7 bases of the junction left unmatched. This CDR3 reads CASRPTGLADYEQYF. The CDR3 DNA reads as TGTGCCAGCAGGCCCACGGGACTAGCGGACTACGAGCAGTACTTC.

This clonotype has a count of ten or more. The gene calls are TRBV5-1 and TRBJ2-5; 10 bases agree with TRBD2. The V and J ends lost 4 bases and 2 bases, in that order; junction bases with no gene match: 8. CDR1 is SGHRS and CDR2 is YFSETQ in the germline V gene. The CDR3 has 16 amino acids. DNA for the CDR3: TGCGCCAGCAGCAGGTGGACTAGCGGAGTACAAGAGACCCAGTACTTC. This translates into CASSRWTSGVQETQYF.

This clonotype has a count of ten or more. The chain links TRBV20-1 to TRBJ2-3, with 13 nucleotides matching TRBD2. V lost 5 bases, J lost 0 bases, and 11 bases stayed unmatched. The CDR3 is 18 amino acids. Germline CDR1 is DFQATT and CDR2 is SNEGSKA (reference sequence). CDR3 nucleotide sequence: TGCAGTGCTCCAAGGACTAGCGGGAGCTTCTCTAGCACAGATACGCAGTATTTT. Translated, it gives CSAPRTSGSFSSTDTQYF.

The V and J genes are TRBV12-3 or TRBV12-4 and TRBJ2-7; TRBD1 agrees at 8 bases. The ends lost 5 bases at V and 2 bases at J; junction bases unmatched: 11. This CDR3 has 16 residues. In DNA, the CDR3 is TGTGCCAGCAGTCCCTACCCTGGACAGGGAGCCTACGAGCAGTACTTC. Its protein product is CASSPYPGQGAYEQYF.

In this sample, this clonotype turned up once. The chain is built from TRBV6-2 or TRBV6-3 and TRBJ2-7, with D possibly called TRBD1 or TRBD2 (5 bases each). Trimming pared 6 bases from V and 2 bases from J, leaving 17 bases between. The CDR3 is 15 residues long. Germline V CDR1 and CDR2: MNHEY, SVGEGT. The CDR3 nucleotides are TGTGCCAGCAGCCCACGGGTGGGGGAAACCTACGAGCAGTACTTC. The encoded protein is CASSPRVGETYEQYF.

This clonotype was detected many times. The rearrangement links TRBV5-1 to TRBJ2-7; D not certain. The V end lost 1 base, the J end lost 5 bases, and 7 bases lay between the germline ends. The CDR3 consists of 12 residues. Per the germline V gene, CDR1 is SGHRS and CDR2 is YFSETQ. CDR3 region: CASSLNLDEQYF. Written as DNA, the CDR3 is TGCGCCAGCAGCTTGAACCTGGACGAGCAGTACTTC.

This clonotype was picked up a small number of times. The chain couples TRBV5-1 to TRBJ2-5, with D hard to call. CDR1 is SGHRS and CDR2 is YFSETQ in the germline V gene. The CDR3 has 11 amino acids. Trimming took off 2 bases at V and 7 bases at J, with 6 bases between the two ends. CDR3 sequence: CASSLPGTQYF. The CDR3 DNA reads TGCGCCAGCAGCTTACCCGGGACCCAGTACTTC. Drawing the rest from reference TRBV5-1 and TRBJ2-5, the complete variable domain is KAGVTQTPRYLIKTRGQQVTLSCSPISGHRSVSWYQQTPGQGLQFLFEYFSETQRNKGNFPGRFSGRQFSNSRSEMNVSTLELGDSALYLCASSLPGTQYFGPGTRLLVL.

Comments on this clonotype: This may be a read error: a much more frequent sequence differs by one nucleotide. The genes are TRBV7-9 and TRBJ2-2, with D tentatively TRBD2 (5 bases). Germline CDR1 SEHNR, CDR2 FQNEAQ (reference sequence). The CDR3 is made up of 16 amino acids. DNA for the CDR3: TGTGCCAGCAGCTCCAAGGCTAGCTTGGTAACCGGGGAGCCGTTTTTT. Encoded protein: CASSSKASLVTGEPFF.

The chain uses TRBV6-1 and TRBJ2-3; the D gene could be TRBD1 or TRBD2 (5 bases each). CDR3 length: 13 amino acids. Trimming pared 5 bases from V and 6 bases from J, leaving 12 bases between. Germline loops: CDR1 MNHNS, CDR2 SASEGT. For the CDR3, the DNA is TGTGCCAGCAGTCCCCACGAGGGGGATACGCAGTATTTT. Translation: CASSPHEGDTQYF.

The rearrangement uses TRBV12-3 or TRBV12-4 and TRBJ1-5, with TRBD1 matching over 7 bases. The CDR3 is 15 amino acids. After removal of 5 bases from V and 1 base from J, the junction contained 5 bases not matched to a gene. CDR3 region: CASSAGTASNQPQHF. CDR3 nucleotides: TGTGCCAGCAGTGCTGGGACAGCCAGCAATCAGCCCCAGCATTTT.

In this sample, this clonotype turned up many times. The V and J genes are TRBV18 and TRBJ2-4; a possible D gene is TRBD1 (5 bases). The CDR3 length is 15 residues. The V gene lost 4 bases and the J gene lost 1 base, with 11 bases spanning the gap. CDR1 and CDR2 (germline): KGHSH, LQKENI. CDR3: CASSHAGPAKNIQYF. In DNA form, the CDR3 reads TGTGCCAGCTCACACGCAGGGCCGGCCAAAAACATTCAGTACTTC.

This clonotype was picked up one time. The chain couples TRBV4-1 to TRBJ2-2; perhaps TRBD2 as D (5 bases). Trimming took off 0 bases at V and 5 bases at J, with 16 bases between the two ends. This CDR3 is 17 amino acids long. Germline CDR1 and CDR2: MGHRA and YSYEKL. CDR3 coding DNA: TGCGCCAGCAGCCAAGATGAGTCCAGGAGGTGTACCGGGGAGCTGTTTTTT. It encodes CASSQDESRRCTGELFF.

This clonotype was counted many times. The chain employs TRBV12-3 or TRBV12-4 and TRBJ1-1; TRBD1 matches 9 bases. CDR3 length: 14 residues. V shed 2 bases and J 5 bases; nucleotides not matched to a gene: 3. The CDR3 sequence is CASSLRQGGTEAFF. CDR3 coding DNA: TGTGCCAGCAGTTTAAGACAGGGGGGGACTGAAGCTTTCTTT.

This clonotype was found many times. The gene calls are TRBV4-1 and TRBJ1-1; D not resolved. Germline CDR1 and CDR2: MGHRA and YSYEKL. Trimming took off 1 base at V and 6 bases at J, with 12 bases between the two ends. This CDR3 region has 14 residues. The CDR3 spells CASSQGGQVPEAFF. CDR3 in DNA: TGCGCCAGCAGCCAAGGGGGTCAAGTGCCTGAAGCTTTCTTT.

Many counts were recorded for this clonotype. A junction end diverges from the germline sequence, so it may reflect a read error. The V gene is TRBV6-5, the J gene TRBJ2-5; TRBD2 aligns across 8 bases. The V gene's germline CDR1 is MNHEY and CDR2 SVGAGI. The CDR3 extends over 15 amino acids. CDR3 DNA: TGTGCCAGCAGTCACTCTGGGACGGGGGGGGAGACCCAGTACTTC. Encoded protein: CASSHSGTGGETQYF.